This T cell receptor (beta chain) stems from a study of cytomegalovirus exposure and HLA in healthy donors. V was shortened by 4 bases and J by 4 bases, with 8 bases between the two germline ends. Germline V gene data show CDR1 as SQVTM and CDR2 as ANQGSEA. The CDR3 is made up of 12 amino acids. Findings and limits, study-wide: The study labeled 150 to 200 TCR beta chains cytomegalovirus-associated.

The PCR employed 60 Vbeta primers together with 13 Jbeta primers. Sequencing used immunoSEQ multiplex PCR; TCRdb keeps in-frame clones, though not all of them. The data hold fewer than 110,000 clones, with 65% to 85% observed a single time. As concerns this clone: Its antigen is undetermined.

This sequence joins TRBV29-1 and TRBJ1-3, with D unclear. The sequencing sample was made of PBMCs. The source of this sequence is a man aged 50 or older in good health and CMV-seronegative. The CDR3 DNA is TGCAGCGTTGGATACAGCGGAAACACCATATATTTT. Translation: CSVGYSGNTIYF. Full variable domain (rest looked up from reference TRBV29-1 and TRBJ1-3): SAVISQKPSRDICQRGTSLTIQCQVDSQVTMMFWYRQQPGQSLTLIATANQGSEATYESGFVIDKFPISRPNLTFSTLTVSNMSPEDSSIYLCSVGYSGNTIYFGEGSWLTVV.